This T cell receptor beta chain was recorded in a study of CXCR3-negative and CXCR3-positive naive CD8 T cells. Study-level results: Naive cells positive for CXCR3 carried more hydrophobic TRB CDR3s than CXCR3-negative ones. TRBV-TRBJ usage was similar across naive CXCR3 subsets but distinct in memory cells.

Through 5' RACE with UMI labels, the TRB cDNA libraries were prepared. TCRdb reprocessed the 5' RACE reads and stores each CDR3 protein as one record, lacking DNA. The sample data list under 70,000 distinct CDR3 sequences. Sorts performed in triplicate captured 320,000 or so cells each from every CD8+ T cell subset. The CDR3 contains 13 residues. The germline CDR1 and CDR2 sequences are SGHTA and FQGNSA. Comments on this clonotype: Its target is unknown.

The receptor was derived from a human donor in good health. Some clones in this sample may be carry-over from other donors' samples. The sequenced material came from naive CXCR3+ CD8+ T cells from blood. Subset reported: CD45RO-CCR7+CD27+CD95- naive CD8+ T cells expressing CXCR3 (TNR3+). This sequence joins TRBV7-2 and TRBJ2-7. The chain's CDR3 is CASSPRVSYEQYF.